The next 20 T cell receptor beta chains were all read from a single sample in a study of T-cell reconstitution after alpha-beta-depleted transplantation in children. TCRbeta library construction was performed incorporating unique molecular identifiers. TCRdb reprocessed the PCR reads with MiXCR, giving one entry per CDR3 protein. The table includes roughly 170,000 distinct CDR3 sequences, around 6.8% detected once. Sequences were derived from PBMCs from the stem cell graft donor, sampled from the stem cell graft. These receptors were obtained from a human donor who donated a stem cell graft to a child with Wiskott-Aldrich syndrome.

This clonotype appeared many times. V gene TRBV12-3 or TRBV12-4 combines with J gene TRBJ2-7; 10 bases agree with TRBD1. There are 14 residues in the CDR3. The J segment lost 7 bases and the V segment lost 7 bases, leaving 10 bases of the junction unmatched. CDR3 nucleotide sequence: TGTGCCAGCAACGCGGGACAGGGGAAGGGAGAGCAGTACTTC. It specifies CASNAGQGKGEQYF.

A few counts support this clonotype. The chain has TRBV18 and TRBJ1-4, with D unresolved. Trimming cost V 6 bases and J 6 bases, with 14 bases left between them. CDR1 and CDR2 (germline): KGHSH, LQKENI. The CDR3 contains 14 residues. The CDR3 nucleotides are TGTGCCAGCTCTCCGAGGGTAAATTATGAAAAACTGTTTTTT. Its translation: CASSPRVNYEKLFF.

This clonotype was observed many times. The rearrangement joins TRBV5-1 to TRBJ1-1; 10 positions match TRBD1. This CDR3 comprises 15 residues. Germline V gene data show CDR1 as SGHRS and CDR2 as YFSETQ. The junction had 7 bases not matched to a gene; V was cut back by 3 bases and J by 5 bases. CDR3 residues: CASSSRTGGWTEAFF. The CDR3 region has the DNA TGCGCCAGCAGCTCCCGGACAGGGGGGTGGACTGAAGCTTTCTTT.

About this clonotype itself: A much larger clone sits a single nucleotide away, making a read error possible. J is TRBJ2-2 and V is TRBV28; D gene unclear. This CDR3 has 15 residues. Trimming stripped 3 bases from V and 0 bases from J, with 8 bases between. Germline V lookup: CDR1 MDHEN, CDR2 SYDVKM. DNA for the CDR3: TGTGCCAGCAGTTTCTGGGTAGCGAACACCGGGGAGCTGTTTTTT. Translated, it gives CASSFWVANTGELFF.

This clonotype was seen a few times. The chain uses TRBV5-1 and TRBJ1-1; 9 bases agree with TRBD1. Losses at the gene ends were 6 bases for V and 5 bases for J; bases not matched to a gene: 11. CDR1 is SGHRS, CDR2 YFSETQ, per germline. This CDR3 is built from 15 residues. CDR3 DNA: TGCGCCAGCAAAGAGGACAGGGGCTCGGGGACTGAAGCTTTCTTT. Translating it yields CASKEDRGSGTEAFF.

This chain joins TRBV5-1 and TRBJ1-1; TRBD1 is a possible D gene (5 bases). The CDR3 is made up of 15 amino acids. V was pared by 0 bases and J by 0 bases, with 9 bases between. In germline, CDR1 is SGHRS, CDR2 YFSETQ. The CDR3 here is CASSLVQGMNTEAFF. CDR3 coding DNA: TGCGCCAGCAGCTTGGTTCAGGGAATGAACACTGAAGCTTTCTTT.

This sequence joins TRBV7-8 and TRBJ1-3; 7 positions match TRBD1. CDR1 and CDR2 (germline): SGHVS, FQNEAQ. Trimming at V came to 8 bases and at J to 0 bases, leaving 4 bases not matched to a gene. The CDR3 runs 14 residues. The CDR3 nucleotides read TGTGCCAGCGCAGGGGGGGGCTCTGGAAACACCATATATTTT. It yields the protein CASAGGGSGNTIYF.

This clonotype appeared many times. The V call is TRBV9, the J call TRBJ1-2; weak D call: TRBD1 (6 bases). V lost 0 bases and J lost 5, with 11 bases in between. This CDR3 is 14 amino acids long. Germline lookup yields CDR1 SGDLS and CDR2 YYNGEE. In nucleotides, the CDR3 is TGTGCCAGCAGCGTAGGACAGGCCACGTATGGCTACACCTTC. Protein sequence: CASSVGQATYGYTF.

CDR3 coding DNA: TGTGCCAGCAGCAAAGGGACAGGGGAGAACACTGAAGCTTTCTTT. Its translation: CASSKGTGENTEAFF. This chain connects TRBV16 to TRBJ1-1; TRBD1 aligns across 10 bases. The V gene end was trimmed by 5 bases and the J gene end by 1 base; junction bases not matched to a gene: 4. Germline assignment: CDR1 KGHSY and CDR2 FQNENV. CDR3 size: 15 residues.

This clonotype was found many times. The chain combines TRBV20-1 with TRBJ2-2; 9 bases match TRBD2. CDR3 length: 14 amino acids. Germline CDR1 is DFQATT and CDR2 is SNEGSKA (reference sequence). V lost 5 bases to trimming and J lost 6 bases; unmatched junction nucleotides: 7. The CDR3 nucleotides read TGCAGTGCTTTGCTAGCGGGGCCCGCCGGGGAGCTGTTTTTT. As protein: CSALLAGPAGELFF.

This clonotype appeared many times. The CDR3 reads CASSDRDTRNEQFF. The CDR3 DNA is TGTGCCAGCAGTGACAGGGACACCCGCAATGAGCAGTTCTTC. V and J are TRBV6-4 and TRBJ2-1, with D possibly TRBD1 on 6 matching bases. CDR3 length equals 14 residues. Trimming pared 2 bases from V and 6 bases from J, leaving 11 bases between. The V gene's germline CDR1 is MRHNA and CDR2 SNTAGT.

This clonotype was observed at least ten times. The chain combines TRBV15 with TRBJ1-2, with a weak D call TRBD1 (5 bases). The CDR3 loop spans 15 amino acids. Germline CDR1 is LNHNV and CDR2 is YYDKDF (reference sequence). Deletions cut 0 bases from V and 4 bases from J, with 12 bases between. The CDR3 is CATSREVGEGYGYTF. In DNA, the CDR3 is TGTGCCACCAGCAGAGAAGTAGGGGAAGGCTATGGCTACACCTTC.

This clonotype has a count of ten or more. The V and J genes are TRBV5-1 and TRBJ1-1; TRBD1 agrees at 7 bases. This CDR3 has 13 amino acids. Germline CDR1 SGHRS, CDR2 YFSETQ. Germline trimming cut 2 bases from V and 5 bases from J; bases unmatched to any gene: 3. CDR3 sequence (DNA): TGCGCCAGCAGCTTTCAGGGGGGGACTGAAGCTTTCTTT. Amino acid sequence: CASSFQGGTEAFF.

This clonotype has at least ten counts. The CDR3 DNA sequence: TGTGCCACAAGACAGGGTGCAGTCGATAATTCACCCCTCCACTTT. This translates into CATRQGAVDNSPLHF. The chain joins TRBV10-3 to TRBJ1-6; 7 nucleotides match TRBD1. V lost 10 bases and J lost 5; bases outside the gene matches: 11. The CDR3 consists of 15 residues. Germline CDR1 ENHRY, CDR2 SYGVKD.

This clonotype was recorded many times. V usage is TRBV25-1 and J usage is TRBJ1-2; D is ambiguous. Germline CDR1 reads MGHDK; CDR2 reads SYGVNS. This CDR3 spans 13 amino acids. The V and J ends lost 2 bases and 7 bases respectively, with 11 bases between them. The CDR3, as DNA: TGTGCCAGCAGTGAACCCCTAGGAGTTGGCTACACCTTC. Amino acids: CASSEPLGVGYTF.

This clonotype was counted a few times. The chain is built from TRBV11-3 and TRBJ2-2; D remains unclear. This CDR3 spans 16 amino acids. Trimming left V 5 bases short and J 2 bases short, with 15 bases between. Germline V gives CDR1 SGHNT, CDR2 YENEEA. This CDR3 reads CASSPQTSTNTGELFF. As DNA, the CDR3 is TGTGCCAGCAGCCCCCAGACATCTACAAACACCGGGGAGCTGTTTTTT.

This clonotype was recorded at least ten times. This chain links TRBV5-1 with TRBJ1-1; the D is unclear. Germline values: CDR1 SGHRS, CDR2 YFSETQ. The CDR3 has 14 residues. The V gene lost 3 bases and the J gene lost 2 bases, with 11 bases spanning the gap. The CDR3 bases are TGCGCCAGCAGCTCCCTATGGGGTAACACTGAAGCTTTCTTT. It is translated as CASSSLWGNTEAFF.

Many counts were recorded for this clonotype. The V call is TRBV2, the J call TRBJ2-7, with D hard to call. This CDR3 has 15 residues. V shed 2 bases and J shed 2 bases, with 13 bases lying between them. Germline-derived CDR1 and CDR2 are SNHLY and FYNNEI. CDR3 sequence reads: CASSEYLIGTYEQYF. The DNA for the CDR3 is TGTGCCAGCAGTGAATATTTAATTGGGACCTACGAGCAGTACTTC.

Ten or more counts support this clonotype. This chain links TRBV10-3 with TRBJ2-3; either TRBD1 or TRBD2 may supply D (6 bases each). Looked up from germline, CDR1 is ENHRY and CDR2 is SYGVKD. V was pared by 7 bases and J by 6 bases, with 8 bases between. The CDR3 runs to 11 residues. CDR3 loop: CAIKGGDTQYF. The CDR3 region has the DNA TGTGCCATCAAAGGGGGGGATACGCAGTATTTT.

This clonotype has a count of ten or more. This rearrangement joins TRBV28 to TRBJ1-1; D not certain. The germline CDR1 and CDR2 sequences are MDHEN and SYDVKM. This CDR3 has 14 residues. Trimming took off 5 bases at V and 3 bases at J, with 13 bases between the two ends. The DNA for the CDR3 is TGTGCCAGCAGTCTTCCTGGGCGATACACTGAAGCTTTCTTT. Encoded protein: CASSLPGRYTEAFF.